This T cell receptor beta chain was obtained from a study of cytomegalovirus exposure and HLA in healthy donors. PCR primers comprised 60 Vbeta and 13 Jbeta primers. Per the original data handling: Approximately 73 million unique TCR beta chains, roughly 11 million shared, were counted in a later analysis. The protocol was immunoSEQ multiplex PCR, while the TCRdb copy is restricted to in-frame clones and leaves out a portion. The V and J calls and clone size are taken from that table; D and trimming were inferred from the DNA. The table includes roughly 130,000 clones, approximately 74% detected once. In the case of this clone: Its target is not known. Compared with germline, one end of the junction differs, possibly owing to a read error.

CDR1 MGHRA and CDR2 YSYEKL come from the germline V gene. The CDR3 length is 16 residues. Healthy individuals who donated bone marrow served as the donors. At sampling all donors were nominally healthy, likely with unrecorded immune exposures. Study outcomes and limitations: The analysis excluded some indistinguishable V segments, including TRBV6-2 and TRBV6-3.

Sequencing was carried out using PBMCs. This TCR was recovered from a man aged 18 to 29 in good health and CMV-seropositive. This sequence joins TRBV4-1 and TRBJ2-7, with 10 bases aligning to TRBD1. The CDR3, as DNA: TGCGCCAGCAGCCAAGAGGGGACAGGGGCGTCCTACGGGCAGTACTTC. Protein: CASSQEGTGASYGQYF.